These 19 T cell receptor beta chains were all obtained from the same sample, sequenced in a study of T cells in Graves' hyperthyroidism and ophthalmopathy. Amplified TCR beta CDR3 regions derived from RNA transcripts. HTBI primers drove first-round RT-PCR of the TCR CDR3. TCRdb used MiXCR to reprocess the multiplex PCR reads, holding one entry per CDR3 protein. The table shows around 720,000 distinct CDR3 sequences, with under 45% occurring only once. Material for sequencing was blood. Receptor source: a middle-aged woman with Graves' hyperthyroidism.

This clonotype was observed many times. CDR3 nucleotides: TGTGCCAGCAGCTTAACTGGGATCAGGTCCTATAATTCACCCCTCCACTTT. Its translation is CASSLTGIRSYNSPLHF. J is TRBJ1-6 and V is TRBV7-3; D remains unclear. The CDR3 contains 17 residues. The V and J ends lost 0 bases and 1 base respectively, with 10 bases between them. Germline-derived CDR1 and CDR2 are SGHTA and FQGTGA.

This chain connects TRBV6-6 to TRBJ2-2, with D perhaps given as TRBD1 or TRBD2 (5 bases each). The V and J ends lost 7 bases and 3 bases respectively, with 12 bases between them. The germline V gene encodes CDR1 MNHNY and CDR2 SVGAGI (reference sequence). The length of the CDR3 is 14 residues. The CDR3 DNA reads as TGTGCCAGCACTACAGGACTGGACACCGGGGAGCTGTTTTTT. Encoded protein: CASTTGLDTGELFF.

This clonotype has more than one count but fewer than ten. V gene TRBV15 combines with J gene TRBJ1-2, with D possibly TRBD1 on 5 matching bases. This CDR3 contains 15 residues. The germline V gene encodes CDR1 LNHNV and CDR2 YYDKDF (reference sequence). V was clipped by 5 bases and J by 0 bases, with 13 bases between them. Here the CDR3 reads CATSVGTGANYGYTF. As DNA, the CDR3 is TGTGCCACCAGCGTCGGGACGGGAGCTAACTATGGCTACACCTTC. The complete variable domain, with remaining parts taken from reference TRBV15 and TRBJ1-2, reads DAMVIQNPRYQVTQFGKPVTLSCSQTLNHNVMYWYQQKSSQAPKLLFHYYDKDFNNEADTPDNFQSRRPNTSFCFLDIRSPGLGDTAMYLCATSVGTGANYGYTFGSGTRLTVV.

Ten or more counts support this clonotype. The rearrangement links TRBV5-5 to TRBJ1-1, with TRBD1 identical over 8 bases. Per germline, CDR1 SGHKS and CDR2 YYEKEE (reference sequence). The junction had 9 bases not matched to a gene; V was cut back by 3 bases and J by 5 bases. CDR3 length equals 15 residues. CDR3 DNA sequence: TGTGCCAGCAGCTCACAGAGCAGGGGGCAAACTGAAGCTTTCTTT. It is translated as CASSSQSRGQTEAFF.

This clonotype was seen a handful of times. This rearrangement joins TRBV7-3 to TRBJ1-3, with D maybe TRBD1 (5 bases). Germline assignment: CDR1 SGHTA and CDR2 FQGTGA. The CDR3 totals 13 residues. Between the trimmed V and J ends, which lost 5 bases and 8 bases, there was a span of 13 bases. The CDR3 nucleotides are TGTGCCAGCAGCCTAGGGGTTGCAGACACCATATATTTT. Protein: CASSLGVADTIYF. The full variable domain, its missing parts supplied by reference TRBV7-3 and TRBJ1-3, is GAGVSQTPSNKVTEKGKYVELRCDPISGHTALYWYRQSLGQGPEFLIYFQGTGAADDSGLPNDRFFAVRPEGSVSTLKIQRTERGDSAVYLCASSLGVADTIYFGEGSWLTVV.

The chain couples TRBV7-2 to TRBJ1-5, with D maybe TRBD1 (5 bases). Germline CDR1 is SGHTA and CDR2 is FQGNSA. The CDR3 is 13 residues long. V was cut by 1 base and J by 14 bases, with 15 bases left in between. The CDR3 spells CASSLGRGGYEHF. The CDR3 bases are TGTGCCAGCAGCTTAGGGCGGGGCGGGTACGAGCATTTT.

This clonotype was observed at least ten times. The chain carries TRBV15 and TRBJ1-3; no definite D call. Germline V gives CDR1 LNHNV, CDR2 YYDKDF (reference sequence). CDR3 length: 13 residues. Trimming stripped 0 bases from V and 8 bases from J, with 8 bases between. This CDR3 is CATSRDRLDTIYF. The CDR3 DNA reads as TGTGCCACCAGCAGAGACAGGTTGGACACCATATATTTT.

About this clonotype: At one end the junction does not follow the germline gene, possibly because of a read error. V usage is TRBV7-9 and J usage is TRBJ2-5, with TRBD1 matching over 7 bases. The germline gives CDR1 SEHNR, CDR2 FQNEAQ (reference sequence). The CDR3 totals 15 residues. CDR3 sequence (DNA): TGTGCCAGCAGTGGGAACAGGGGTGGTAGGGAGACCAAGTACTTC. Translated, it gives CASSGNRGGRETKYF.

Notes on this clonotype: A much larger clone lies one base from this, so it may be a read error. The chain recombines TRBV10-3 with TRBJ1-5; perhaps TRBD1 as D (6 bases). The CDR3 is 15 amino acids. Looked up from germline, CDR1 is ENHRY and CDR2 is SYGVKD. Trimming took off 5 bases at V and 7 bases at J, with 18 bases between the two ends. The CDR3 DNA sequence: TGTGCCATCAGTTTATCAAAGGCAGGGGAACAGCCCCAGCATTTT. Translated, it gives CAISLSKAGEQPQHF.

This clonotype was found a few times. The chain links TRBV25-1 to TRBJ1-6; 8 bases are shared with TRBD1. From germline, CDR1 is MGHDK and CDR2 SYGVNS. The CDR3 spans 17 residues. V shed 8 bases and J 6 bases; nucleotides not matched to a gene: 15. In nucleotides, the CDR3 is TGTGCCAGCCCATTCGACAGGGGCCCAAAGCCTAATTCACCCCTCCACTTT. Protein product: CASPFDRGPKPNSPLHF.

This clonotype was seen repeatedly, ten times or more. This sequence joins TRBV20-1 and TRBJ1-5; D possibly corresponds to TRBD1 (6 bases). Per the germline V gene, CDR1 is DFQATT and CDR2 is SNEGSKA (reference sequence). This CDR3 contains 15 residues. Trimming removed 3 bases from V and 0 bases from J, with 12 bases in between. The CDR3 nucleotides are TGCAGTGCTAGTCCGGGACATCATAGCAATCAGCCCCAGCATTTT. This translates into CSASPGHHSNQPQHF.

Concerning this clonotype: Given the absence of the conserved phenylalanine or tryptophan at the CDR3 end, a read error is likely. The chain uses TRBV10-3 and TRBJ1-5; the D is unclear. This CDR3 has 16 amino acids. Germline V gene sequence: CDR1 ENHRY, CDR2 SYGVKD. Trimming removed 0 bases from V and 2 bases from J, with 11 bases in between. The CDR3: CAISESPGRGNQPQHL. CDR3 nucleotides: TGTGCCATCAGTGAGTCCCCCGGTAGGGGCAATCAGCCCCAGCATCTT.

This clonotype was found a few times. The V gene is TRBV2, the J gene TRBJ1-2; maybe TRBD1 (5 bases). CDR1 and CDR2 from the germline V gene are SNHLY and FYNNEI. Trimming removed 2 bases at V and 6 bases at J, with 13 bases between. The CDR3 is made up of 14 amino acids. CDR3 nucleotide sequence: TGTGCCAGCAGTGAAAGGCAGGGAGGGGATGGCTACACCTTC. As protein: CASSERQGGDGYTF.

This clonotype was detected only a few times. A read error may account for a junction end that differs from germline. The CDR3 reads CASSYSATSGDEQYF. CDR3 coding DNA: TGTGCCAGCAGTTACTCGGCCACTAGCGGGGACGAGCAGTACTTC. This chain uses TRBV10-3 with TRBJ2-7; 10 bases are shared with TRBD2. The germline gives CDR1 ENHRY, CDR2 SYGVKD. The CDR3 runs to 15 residues.

The V gene is TRBV5-6, the J gene TRBJ1-1, with 8 nucleotides matching TRBD1. The V segment lost 1 base and the J segment 7 bases; nucleotides outside the gene matches: 6. Germline-derived CDR1 and CDR2 are SGHDT and YYEEEE. The CDR3 runs to 14 residues. In nucleotides, the CDR3 is TGTGCCAGCAGCTTGTCGGGGACAGGTTATGAAGCTTTCTTT. This sequence encodes CASSLSGTGYEAFF.

This clonotype has just a few counts. One end of the junction fails to match germline, which may point to a read error. This chain connects TRBV7-6 to TRBJ2-3, with D uncertain. Germline V CDR1 and CDR2: SGHVS, FNYEAQ. This CDR3 is built from 15 residues. In nucleotides, the CDR3 is TGTGCTAGCAGCCCAGGCCGGGCGATAACCGATACGCAGTATTTT. Its protein is CASSPGRAITDTQYF.

In its sample, this clonotype was seen many times. The rearrangement uses TRBV7-6 and TRBJ2-5, with no clear D. The CDR3 extends over 14 amino acids. Germline values: CDR1 SGHVS, CDR2 FNYEAQ. V was cut by 1 base and J by 2 bases, with 8 bases left in between. CDR3 in DNA: TGTGCCAGCAGCTTAGGGCTGGGGCAAGAGACCCAGTACTTC. Amino acid sequence: CASSLGLGQETQYF.

Comment on this clonotype: A junction end diverges from the germline sequence, so it may reflect a read error. The chain recombines TRBV10-3 with TRBJ1-2; TRBD1 is a possible D gene (6 bases). The CDR3 covers 13 residues. Germline-derived CDR1 and CDR2 are ENHRY and SYGVKD. The CDR3 bases are TGTGCCAGCAGTCCACAGGGATCGGATGGCTACACCTTC. Its translation is CASSPQGSDGYTF.

This clonotype was picked up many times. The chain has TRBV7-8 and TRBJ2-5; TRBD1 might be the D (5 bases). Looked up from germline, CDR1 is SGHVS and CDR2 is FQNEAQ. The ends were cut back, 3 bases at V and 5 bases at J, with 16 bases in the middle. CDR3 length: 15 amino acids. In DNA form, the CDR3 reads TGTGCCAGCAGCTTGACGTGGCTATCAGGGGAGACCCAGTACTTC. Translated: CASSLTWLSGETQYF.